The clone carrying this TCR beta chain was detected many times. Antigen unknown. This specimen belongs to a study of Graves' ophthalmopathy and Graves' hyperthyroidism. The study, taken as a whole, reports: Classification of ophthalmopathy versus stable hyperthyroidism by a 13-signature model yielded around 90% sensitivity and around 77% specificity. Sensitivity of over 60% and specificity of approximately 73% were achieved by the model that predicted ophthalmopathy progression.

This CDR3 comprises 16 residues. Germline lookup yields CDR1 SGHRS and CDR2 YFSETQ. With 0 bases removed from V and 1 base from J, the gap between germline ends came to 11 bases. RNA transcripts served as template for amplifying TCR beta CDR3 sequences. An initial RT-PCR round employing HTBI primers preceded a second-round multiplex PCR. TCRdb re-analysed the multiplex PCR reads in MiXCR, keeping a single row per CDR3 protein. The data contain more than 300,000 distinct CDR3 sequences, approximately 15% of them seen just once; the ten biggest clones take up approximately 7%. People with hyperthyroidism were aged 18 to 65 and newly diagnosed, under 2 months' duration. Patients were left out if they had other autoimmune diseases, uncontrolled infections, pregnancy or lactation.

The chain recombines TRBV5-1 with TRBJ1-5; no clear D. Sequencing used peripheral blood. The source is a woman aged 18-29 years with stable Graves' hyperthyroidism. CDR3 loop: CASSLDGTGSNQPQHF. CDR3 in DNA: TGCGCCAGCAGCTTGGACGGAACTGGGAGCAATCAGCCCCAGCATTTT.